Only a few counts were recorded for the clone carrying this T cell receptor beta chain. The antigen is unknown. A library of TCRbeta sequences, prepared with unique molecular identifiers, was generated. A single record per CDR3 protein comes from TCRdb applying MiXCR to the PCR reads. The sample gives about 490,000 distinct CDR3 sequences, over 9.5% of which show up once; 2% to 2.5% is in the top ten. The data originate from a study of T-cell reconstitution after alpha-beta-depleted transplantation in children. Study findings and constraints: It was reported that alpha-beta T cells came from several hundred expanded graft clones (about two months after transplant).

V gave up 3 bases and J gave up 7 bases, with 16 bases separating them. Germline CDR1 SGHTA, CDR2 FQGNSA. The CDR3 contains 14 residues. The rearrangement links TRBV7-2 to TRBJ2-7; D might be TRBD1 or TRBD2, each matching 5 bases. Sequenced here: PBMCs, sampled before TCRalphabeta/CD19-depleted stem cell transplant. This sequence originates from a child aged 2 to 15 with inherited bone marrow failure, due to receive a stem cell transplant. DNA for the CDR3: TGTGCCAGCAGCTTTCGGGACGGCGGAATAGAGCAGTACTTC. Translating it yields CASSFRDGGIEQYF.